Shown below are 26 T cell receptor beta chains from a single sample sequenced in a study of early T cells in non-severe SARS-CoV-2 infection. TCRdb used MiXCR to reprocess the 5' RACE reads, holding one entry per CDR3 protein. The table shows some 62,000 distinct CDR3 sequences, with roughly 8.2% occurring only once. The sample consisted of whole blood, taken at baseline. Every receptor here comes from an adult who was a healthcare worker with PCR-confirmed SARS-CoV-2 infection or an uninfected control (not recorded which).

This clonotype was detected ten times or more. This chain connects TRBV13 to TRBJ2-2, with 9 bases identical to TRBD2. This CDR3 comprises 17 residues. The germline V gene encodes CDR1 PRHDT and CDR2 FYEKMQ (reference sequence). V lost 4 bases and J lost 0; bases outside the gene matches: 6. CDR3 sequence (DNA): TGTGCCAGCAGCTCATTAGCGGGAGACGCGAACACCGGGGAGCTGTTTTTT. It is translated as CASSSLAGDANTGELFF.

This clonotype was seen only a few times. This chain connects TRBV6-5 to TRBJ2-7; D unclear. The CDR3 extends over 12 amino acids. Per germline, CDR1 MNHEY and CDR2 SVGAGI. V was pared by 3 bases and J by 0 bases, with 3 bases between. CDR3 protein: CASSYNSYEQYF. The CDR3, as DNA: TGTGCCAGCAGTTATAACTCCTACGAGCAGTACTTC.

This clonotype was observed many times. The chain joins TRBV7-3 to TRBJ2-5; 10 bases line up with TRBD1. The CDR3 is 15 amino acids. Looked up from germline, CDR1 is SGHTA and CDR2 is FQGTGA. Trimming removed 5 bases from V and 5 bases from J; junction bases left unmatched: 8. CDR3 residues: CASSIGTGEGETQYF. The CDR3 DNA is TGTGCCAGCAGCATAGGGACAGGGGAAGGGGAGACCCAGTACTTC.

This clonotype was found many times. The chain carries TRBV20-1 and TRBJ2-1; the D gene is possibly TRBD2 (7 bases). Germline V CDR1 and CDR2: DFQATT, SNEGSKA (reference sequence). CDR3 length: 15 amino acids. Trimming left V 5 bases short and J 8 bases short, with 22 bases between. The chain's CDR3 is CSAGGPWDYPHEQFF. The CDR3 DNA is TGCAGTGCTGGGGGGCCTTGGGACTACCCGCATGAGCAGTTCTTC.

The chain combines TRBV20-1 with TRBJ2-7, with TRBD2 identical over 7 bases. This CDR3 has 14 amino acids. Germline trimming cut 5 bases from V and 3 bases from J; bases unmatched to any gene: 10. Germline V gene sequence: CDR1 DFQATT, CDR2 SNEGSKA (reference sequence). The CDR3 DNA reads TGCAGTGCTGAGCTGGGCGGGGGACTCTACGAGCAGTACTTC. Translation gives CSAELGGGLYEQYF.

The sample holds a few counts of this clonotype. The chain uses TRBV6-6 and TRBJ2-1, with D unresolved. The CDR3 is made up of 13 amino acids. V lost 7 bases and J 5 bases, leaving 12 bases between the germline ends. Germline-derived CDR1 and CDR2 are MNHNY and SVGAGI (reference sequence). CDR3 sequence: CASTAIIDNEQFF. The CDR3, as DNA: TGTGCCAGCACGGCTATTATCGACAATGAGCAGTTCTTC.

The rearrangement joins TRBV18 to TRBJ2-7, with TRBD2 identical over 11 bases. V shed 2 bases and J 7 bases; nucleotides not matched to a gene: 13. The CDR3 length is 17 residues. Germline CDR1 reads KGHSH; CDR2 reads LQKENI. The CDR3 reads CASSPTLAGGPGGEQYF. The DNA for the CDR3 is TGTGCCAGCTCACCAACGTTAGCGGGAGGGCCGGGAGGAGAGCAGTACTTC.

This clonotype was picked up a small number of times. The chain joins TRBV29-1 to TRBJ2-7; 8 bases match TRBD2. The germline V gene has CDR1 SQVTM and CDR2 ANQGSEA. This CDR3 is built from 12 residues. After removal of 4 bases from V and 3 bases from J, the junction contained 2 bases not matched to a gene. The CDR3 here is CSVGSGNYEQYF. As DNA, the CDR3 is TGCAGCGTTGGTAGCGGGAACTACGAGCAGTACTTC.

This clonotype was observed many times. The V and J genes are TRBV6-5 and TRBJ2-1; D is tentatively TRBD1 or TRBD2 (5 bases each). The CDR3 extends over 13 amino acids. The ends were cut back, 8 bases at V and 8 bases at J, with 16 bases in the middle. Per the germline V gene, CDR1 is MNHEY and CDR2 is SVGAGI. The CDR3 is CASASLGAHEQFF. Here the CDR3 DNA reads TGTGCCAGCGCTAGCTTAGGGGCCCATGAGCAGTTCTTC.

In this sample, this clonotype turned up many times. CDR3: CASRETGVHEQFF. The CDR3 coding sequence is TGTGCCAGCAGGGAGACTGGGGTACATGAGCAGTTCTTC. This sequence joins TRBV6-5 and TRBJ2-1, with D unclear. V was pared by 6 bases and J by 8 bases, with 14 bases between. The CDR3 spans 13 residues. The germline gives CDR1 MNHEY, CDR2 SVGAGI.

This clonotype was detected many times. The CDR3 reads CASRLRGLYTDTQYF. CDR3 nucleotide sequence: TGTGCCAGCAGGTTGAGGGGGCTTTACACAGATACGCAGTATTTT. The rearrangement links TRBV12-3 or TRBV12-4 to TRBJ2-3; 7 bases line up with TRBD1. The junction had 8 bases not matched to a gene; V was cut back by 6 bases and J by 2 bases. The CDR3 contains 15 residues.

This clonotype was detected a few times. The chain uses TRBV12-3 or TRBV12-4 and TRBJ1-5; 7 bases fit TRBD1. Unmatched junction bases numbered 9, after V lost 6 bases and J lost 7 bases. The CDR3 has 14 residues. CDR3 bases: TGTGCCAGCAGCCACAGGGGTGGGCGGCAGCCCCAGCATTTT. It specifies CASSHRGGRQPQHF.

This clonotype was observed a few times. The V and J genes are TRBV5-1 and TRBJ2-2; no definite D call. This CDR3 has 13 residues. The V gene lost 2 bases and the J gene lost 7 bases, with 9 bases spanning the gap. The germline gives CDR1 SGHRS, CDR2 YFSETQ. The CDR3 region is CASSFIMNGELFF. Here the CDR3 DNA reads TGCGCCAGCAGCTTCATAATGAACGGGGAGCTGTTTTTT.

This clonotype turned up a few times. The chain employs TRBV18 and TRBJ1-1; D is uncertain. CDR3 length: 17 residues. V lost 0 bases and J lost 0, with 14 bases in between. The germline V gene has CDR1 KGHSH and CDR2 LQKENI. In DNA form, the CDR3 reads TGTGCCAGCTCACCACCGGGCGGGCGGACCTTGAACACTGAAGCTTTCTTT. Encoded protein: CASSPPGGRTLNTEAFF.

This clonotype came up many times. V gene TRBV4-2 combines with J gene TRBJ2-3, with 7 bases aligning to TRBD2. Per the germline V gene, CDR1 is LGHNA and CDR2 is YNFKEQ. Germline trimming cut 0 bases from V and 6 bases from J; bases unmatched to any gene: 9. This CDR3 has 16 amino acids. The CDR3 spells CASSQDYAGVSDTQYF. CDR3 sequence (DNA): TGTGCCAGCAGCCAAGATTACGCGGGAGTAAGTGATACGCAGTATTTT.

The V call is TRBV7-9, the J call TRBJ1-2; D is perhaps TRBD1 (5 bases). Per the germline V gene, CDR1 is SEHNR and CDR2 is FQNEAQ (reference sequence). This CDR3 has 13 amino acids. With 5 bases removed from V and 4 bases from J, the gap between germline ends came to 11 bases. CDR3 DNA: TGTGCCAGCAGCAAAGGGGACGGCTATGGCTACACCTTC. As protein: CASSKGDGYGYTF.

This chain uses TRBV20-1 with TRBJ2-7; 9 positions agree with TRBD1. CDR3 length: 13 residues. CDR1 and CDR2 (germline): DFQATT, SNEGSKA (reference sequence). With 5 bases clipped from V and 5 bases from J, the junction kept 7 bases outside the gene matches. Here the CDR3 DNA reads TGCAGTGCTCGACAGGGGGGCTCGGACGAGCAGTACTTC. This codes for CSARQGGSDEQYF.

Only one count was recorded for this clonotype. The chain is built from TRBV12-3 or TRBV12-4 and TRBJ2-2; 8 positions match TRBD1. Trimming at V came to 5 bases and at J to 4 bases, leaving 9 bases not matched to a gene. This CDR3 spans 16 amino acids. The CDR3: CASSAGQGHLTGELFF. CDR3 bases: TGTGCCAGCAGTGCCGGACAGGGTCATCTCACCGGGGAGCTGTTTTTT.

This clonotype has a handful of counts. V is TRBV7-3 and J is TRBJ2-1; no definite D call. The CDR3 runs 13 residues. Germline lookup yields CDR1 SGHTA and CDR2 FQGTGA. Trimming left V 4 bases short and J 4 bases short, with 8 bases between. The CDR3 DNA is TGTGCCAGCAGCTGGGATCGGTACAATGAGCAGTTCTTC. This translates into CASSWDRYNEQFF.

This chain connects TRBV12-3 or TRBV12-4 to TRBJ1-2; 9 nucleotides align to TRBD1. This CDR3 has 14 residues. V shed 4 bases and J 7 bases; nucleotides not matched to a gene: 7. The CDR3 region has the DNA TGTGCCAGCAGTTCCGGGACAGGGAAAGGTGGCTACACCTTC. Encoded protein: CASSSGTGKGGYTF.

This clonotype has only a few counts. The rearrangement uses TRBV11-3 and TRBJ2-4; 10 bases match TRBD2. V gave up 1 base and J gave up 7 bases; unmatched junction bases: 10. The germline gives CDR1 SGHNT, CDR2 YENEEA. The CDR3 length is 17 residues. In DNA form, the CDR3 reads TGTGCCAGCAGCTTAGGACTAGCGGGTCCCCCGGGGAACATTCAGTACTTC. Amino acids: CASSLGLAGPPGNIQYF. Full variable domain (outside the CDR3, taken from reference TRBV11-3 and TRBJ2-4): EAGVVQSPRYKIIEKKQPVAFWCNPISGHNTLYWYLQNLGQGPELLIRYENEEAVDDSQLPKDRFSAERLKGVDSTLKIQPAELGDSAVYLCASSLGLAGPPGNIQYFGAGTRLSVL.

This chain connects TRBV4-2 to TRBJ2-1, with D perhaps TRBD2 (6 bases). CDR1 is LGHNA and CDR2 is YNFKEQ in the germline V gene. The V end was cut by 4 bases, the J end by 2 bases, with 15 bases between. CDR3 length equals 16 residues. CDR3 loop: CASSLDFSGAYNEQFF. In DNA form, the CDR3 reads TGTGCCAGCAGCCTGGATTTTAGCGGAGCCTACAATGAGCAGTTCTTC.

This clonotype is deemed medium-sized (0.01 to 0.1%). The V call is TRBV12-5, the J call TRBJ2-5; the D is unclear. The V and J ends lost 2 bases and 3 bases respectively, with 13 bases between them. CDR1 and CDR2 from the germline V gene are LGHNT and FRNRAP. The CDR3 runs to 15 residues. CDR3 sequence reads: CASGLFRRREETQYF. The DNA for the CDR3 is TGTGCTAGTGGTTTGTTCCGGCGACGGGAAGAGACCCAGTACTTC.

This clonotype was seen only a few times. The chain links TRBV6-5 to TRBJ1-1; D unclear. Germline V lookup: CDR1 MNHEY, CDR2 SVGAGI. Trimming cost V 6 bases and J 5 bases, with 13 bases left between them. The length of the CDR3 is 13 residues. The CDR3 sequence is CASRRSKETEAFF. DNA of the CDR3: TGTGCCAGCAGGAGATCCAAGGAGACTGAAGCTTTCTTT.

This clonotype was found a few times. The rearrangement joins TRBV7-9 to TRBJ1-2; 7 bases align to TRBD1. The V gene end was trimmed by 6 bases and the J gene end by 10 bases; junction bases not matched to a gene: 11. The CDR3 spans 13 residues. Germline lookup yields CDR1 SEHNR and CDR2 FQNEAQ (reference sequence). The CDR3 bases are TGTGCCAGCAGGCGGGGGTCGGGACAGCTCTACACCTTC. It translates to CASRRGSGQLYTF.

Ten or more counts support this clonotype. The gene calls are TRBV7-9 and TRBJ2-7; 7 bases map to TRBD2. This CDR3 is built from 15 residues. Germline V gene data show CDR1 as SEHNR and CDR2 as FQNEAQ (reference sequence). V gave up 0 bases and J gave up 2 bases; unmatched junction bases: 4. The CDR3 here is CASSLAGAGAYEQYF. CDR3 sequence (DNA): TGTGCCAGCAGCTTAGCAGGGGCGGGGGCCTACGAGCAGTACTTC.